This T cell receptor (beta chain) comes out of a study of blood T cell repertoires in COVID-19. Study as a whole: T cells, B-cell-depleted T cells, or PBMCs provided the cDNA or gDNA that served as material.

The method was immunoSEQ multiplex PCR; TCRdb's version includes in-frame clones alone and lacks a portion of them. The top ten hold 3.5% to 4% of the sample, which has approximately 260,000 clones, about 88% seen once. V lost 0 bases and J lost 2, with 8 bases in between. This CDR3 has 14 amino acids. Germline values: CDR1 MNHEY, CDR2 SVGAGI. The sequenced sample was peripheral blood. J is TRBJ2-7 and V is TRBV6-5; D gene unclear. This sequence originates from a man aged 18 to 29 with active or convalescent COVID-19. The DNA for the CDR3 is TGTGCCAGCAGTTACTCTATCGGTCCCTACGAGCAGTACTTC. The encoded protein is CASSYSIGPYEQYF.